These T cell receptor beta chains were read from a single sample in a study of blood T cell repertoires in COVID-19. The assay was immunoSEQ multiplex PCR, and TCRdb's table has in-frame clones only and misses some. The data hold under 300,000 clones, with about four fifths observed a single time. Sequenced: peripheral blood. Every receptor here comes from a woman in her fifties or sixties with active or convalescent COVID-19. The CDR3 runs from the conserved cysteine through the conserved F or W. The D gene is left open where the match is weak. Rows may omit the clone size; those that give it use once, few, many or a size class.

TRBV5-4	few	TRBJ1-6	TRBD1	CASSLGVPGQGNPPLHF	TGTGCCAGCAGCTTGGGAGTCCCGGGACAGGGGAATCCACCCCTCCACTTT
TRBV30	NA	TRBJ1-1	NA	CAWSVHRSTEAFF	TGTGCCTGGAGTGTACATAGGAGCACTGAAGCTTTCTTT
TRBV29-1	NA	TRBJ1-1	TRBD1	CSVLGQGGKAEAFF	TGCAGCGTTTTGGGACAGGGGGGGAAGGCTGAAGCTTTCTTT
TRBV6-5	NA	TRBJ2-7	NA	CASSHDRTSYEQYF	TGTGCCAGCAGTCACGACAGAACGAGCTACGAGCAGTACTTC
TRBV2	few	TRBJ1-1	NA	CASSIQGAGNTEAFF	TGTGCCAGCAGTATCCAAGGTGCGGGGAACACTGAAGCTTTCTTT
TRBV7-3	NA	TRBJ2-1	NA	CASSLIVGGSANNEQFF	TGTGCCAGCAGCTTAATCGTCGGGGGTTCGGCTAACAATGAGCAGTTCTTC
TRBV18	NA	TRBJ1-1	NA	CASSSTQNTEAFF	TGTGCCAGCTCATCAACACAGAACACTGAAGCTTTCTTT
TRBV6-5	NA	TRBJ2-3	NA	CASSYSRVDTQYF	TGTGCCAGCAGTTACTCCAGGGTAGATACGCAGTATTTT
TRBV27	NA	TRBJ2-2	NA	CASKHKRDTGELFF	TGTGCCAGCAAACACAAACGGGACACCGGGGAGCTGTTTTTT
TRBV20-1	NA	TRBJ2-1	NA	CSASWRAPKGSYNEQFF	TGCAGTGCTAGTTGGAGGGCGCCTAAGGGCTCCTACAATGAGCAGTTCTTC
TRBV25-1	NA	TRBJ1-2	NA	CTRLGSGYGYTF	TGTACCAGACTGGGATCGGGGTATGGCTACACCTTC
TRBV6-2/TRBV6-3	once	TRBJ2-7	NA	CASSSRAVSYEQYF	TGTGCCAGCAGTTCCAGGGCCGTATCCTACGAGCAGTACTTC
TRBV29-1	NA	TRBJ2-1	NA	CSVFTGYNEQFF	TGCAGCGTCTTTACAGGTTACAATGAGCAGTTCTTC
TRBV27	NA	TRBJ1-1	TRBD1	CASSRQGSNTEAFF	TGTGCCAGCAGCCGACAGGGGTCGAACACTGAAGCTTTCTTT
TRBV24-1	NA	TRBJ2-3	TRBD2	CATSDRSGGALDTQYF	TGTGCCACCAGTGACAGGAGCGGGGGTGCCTTGGATACGCAGTATTTT
TRBV2	once	TRBJ2-1	TRBD2	CASVRLAGGPNEQFF	TGTGCCAGCGTAAGGTTAGCGGGGGGGCCGAATGAGCAGTTCTTC